The count of the clone carrying this T cell receptor beta chain is one. Here immunoSEQ multiplex PCR was the method, and the copy in TCRdb shows in-frame clones only, minus some. The table lists about 40,000 clones, around 93% of them singletons, with roughly 0.9% in the top ten. The source of the sample is a study of ipilimumab plus nivolumab after autologous stem cell transplantation. Starting 14 to 28 days after autologous transplant, ipilimumab 1 mg/kg was given. From germline, CDR1 is MDHEN and CDR2 SYDVKM. The CDR3 covers 15 residues. V shed 5 bases, J shed 0 bases, and the junction held 4 bases outside the gene matches.

The rearrangement links TRBV28 to TRBJ2-3; 8 bases match TRBD1. The sample in question was PBMCs, obtained in a trial of ipilimumab plus nivolumab as post-transplant consolidation. This receptor was taken from a male donor with multiple myeloma. In DNA, the CDR3 is TGTGCCAGCAGTACGGACAGGGCGAGCACAGATACGCAGTATTTT. It is translated as CASSTDRASTDTQYF.